This T cell receptor beta chain came from a study of blood T cell repertoires in COVID-19. Overall study context: Italy, Spain and the United States were the sources of the convalescent and acute COVID-19 samples. In each case, the material was cDNA or gDNA derived from T cells, B-cell-depleted T cells, or PBMCs.

In the original analysis: Reference gene primer amplification yielded estimated nucleated cell counts. Assay: immunoSEQ multiplex PCR; the TCRdb copy retains only in-frame clones and omits some. V, J and clone size are taken as reported in that table, and D and trimming were inferred from the DNA itself. Among roughly 78,000 clones listed, around nine tenths were seen once. The source is an older woman with acute or convalescent COVID-19. The sequenced sample was peripheral blood.

The CDR3 region is CASTRGTVSNQPQHF. The CDR3 DNA reads TGTGCCAGTACCCGAGGGACAGTTAGCAATCAGCCCCAGCATTTT. The chain combines TRBV19 with TRBJ1-5; TRBD1 aligns across 7 bases. Looked up from germline, CDR1 is LNHDA and CDR2 is SQIVND (reference sequence). The CDR3 contains 15 residues. V lost 7 bases and J lost 0; bases outside the gene matches: 6.